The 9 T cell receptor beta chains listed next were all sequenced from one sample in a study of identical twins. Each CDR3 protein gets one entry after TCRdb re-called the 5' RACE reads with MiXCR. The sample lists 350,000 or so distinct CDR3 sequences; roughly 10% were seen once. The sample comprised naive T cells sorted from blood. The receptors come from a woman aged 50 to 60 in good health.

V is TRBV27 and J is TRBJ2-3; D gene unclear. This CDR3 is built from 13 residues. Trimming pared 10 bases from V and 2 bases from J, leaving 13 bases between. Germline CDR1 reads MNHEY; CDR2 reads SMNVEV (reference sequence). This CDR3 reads CATSGSLTDTQYF. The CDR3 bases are TGTGCCACATCCGGGTCCCTCACAGATACGCAGTATTTT.

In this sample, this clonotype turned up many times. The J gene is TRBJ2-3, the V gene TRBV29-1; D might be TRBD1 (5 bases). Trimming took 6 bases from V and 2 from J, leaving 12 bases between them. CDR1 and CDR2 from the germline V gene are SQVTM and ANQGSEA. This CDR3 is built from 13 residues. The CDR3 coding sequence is TGCAGCGTCGACAGTTCCGCCACAGATACGCAGTATTTT. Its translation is CSVDSSATDTQYF.

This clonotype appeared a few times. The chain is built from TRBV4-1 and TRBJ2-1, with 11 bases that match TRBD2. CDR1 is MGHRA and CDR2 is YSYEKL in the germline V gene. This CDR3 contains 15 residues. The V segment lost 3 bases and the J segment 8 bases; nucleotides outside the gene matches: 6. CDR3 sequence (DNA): TGCGCCAGCAGCCATACTAGCGGGAGTCTCCATGAGCAGTTCTTC. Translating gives CASSHTSGSLHEQFF.

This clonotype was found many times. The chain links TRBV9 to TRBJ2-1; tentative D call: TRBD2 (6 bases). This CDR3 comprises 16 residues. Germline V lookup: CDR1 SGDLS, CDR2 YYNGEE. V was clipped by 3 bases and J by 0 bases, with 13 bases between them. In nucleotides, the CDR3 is TGTGCCAGCAGCGGGACTATCCGCCGCTCCTACAATGAGCAGTTCTTC. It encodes CASSGTIRRSYNEQFF.

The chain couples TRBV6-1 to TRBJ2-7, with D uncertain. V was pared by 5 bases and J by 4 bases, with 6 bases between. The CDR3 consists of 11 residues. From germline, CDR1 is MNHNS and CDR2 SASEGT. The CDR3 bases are TGTGCCAGCAGTCTTAAATACGAGCAGTACGTC. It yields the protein CASSLKYEQYV.

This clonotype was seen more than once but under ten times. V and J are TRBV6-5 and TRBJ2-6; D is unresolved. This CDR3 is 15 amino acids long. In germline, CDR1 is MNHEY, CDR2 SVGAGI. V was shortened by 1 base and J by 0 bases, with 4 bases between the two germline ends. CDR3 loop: CASSYYNSGANVLTF. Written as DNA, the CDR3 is TGTGCCAGCAGTTACTATAACTCTGGGGCCAACGTCCTGACTTTC.

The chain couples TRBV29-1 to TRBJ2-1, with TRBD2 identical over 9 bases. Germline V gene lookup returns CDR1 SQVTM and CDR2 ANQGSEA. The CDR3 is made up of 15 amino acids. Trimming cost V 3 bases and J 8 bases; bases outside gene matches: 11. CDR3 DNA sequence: TGCAGCGTTGATGGGTTGCGGGAGGGCCTTGATGAGCAGTTCTTC. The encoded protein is CSVDGLREGLDEQFF.

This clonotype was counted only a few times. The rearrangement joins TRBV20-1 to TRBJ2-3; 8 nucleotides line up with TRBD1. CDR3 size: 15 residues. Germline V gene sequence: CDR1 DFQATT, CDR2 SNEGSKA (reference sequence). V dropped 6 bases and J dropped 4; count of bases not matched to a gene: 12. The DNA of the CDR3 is TGCAGTGCGATTCGACAGGGGCTGGGCCCAGATACGCAGTATTTT. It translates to CSAIRQGLGPDTQYF.

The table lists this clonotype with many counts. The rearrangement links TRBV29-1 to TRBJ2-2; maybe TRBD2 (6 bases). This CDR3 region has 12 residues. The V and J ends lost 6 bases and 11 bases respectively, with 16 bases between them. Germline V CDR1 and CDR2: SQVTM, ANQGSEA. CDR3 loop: CSVLRDSTELFF. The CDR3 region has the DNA TGCAGCGTCCTTCGGGACTCCACAGAGCTGTTTTTT.